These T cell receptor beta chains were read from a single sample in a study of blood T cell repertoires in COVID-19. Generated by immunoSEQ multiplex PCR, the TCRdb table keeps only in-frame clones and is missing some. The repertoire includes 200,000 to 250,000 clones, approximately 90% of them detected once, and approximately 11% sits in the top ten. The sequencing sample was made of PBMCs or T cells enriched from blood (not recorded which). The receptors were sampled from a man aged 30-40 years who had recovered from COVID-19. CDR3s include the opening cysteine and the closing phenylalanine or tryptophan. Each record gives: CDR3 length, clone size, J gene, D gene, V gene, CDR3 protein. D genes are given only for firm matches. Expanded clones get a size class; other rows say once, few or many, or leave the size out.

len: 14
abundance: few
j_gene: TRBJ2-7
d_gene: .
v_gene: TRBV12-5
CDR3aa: CASGLGSPWYEQYF

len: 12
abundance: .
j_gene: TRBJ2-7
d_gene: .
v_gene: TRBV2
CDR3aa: CALGAFLYEQYF

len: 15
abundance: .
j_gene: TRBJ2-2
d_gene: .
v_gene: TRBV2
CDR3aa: CASHGEAGSTGELFF

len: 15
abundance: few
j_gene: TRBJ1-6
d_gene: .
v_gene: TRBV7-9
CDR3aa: CASSLGSGVGSPLHF

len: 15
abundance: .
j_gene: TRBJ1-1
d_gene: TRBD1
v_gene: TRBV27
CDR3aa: CASRTLDRVNAEAFF

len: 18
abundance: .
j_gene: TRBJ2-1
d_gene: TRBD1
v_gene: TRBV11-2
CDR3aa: CASSLVGTAWGLNNEQFF

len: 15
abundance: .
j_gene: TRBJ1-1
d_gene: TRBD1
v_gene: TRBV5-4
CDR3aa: CASSLLQGDFTEAFF

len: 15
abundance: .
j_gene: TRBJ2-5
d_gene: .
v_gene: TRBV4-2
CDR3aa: CASSQEVGREETQYF

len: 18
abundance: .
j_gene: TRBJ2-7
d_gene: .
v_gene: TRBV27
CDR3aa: CASSFYTPRTGSTYEQYF

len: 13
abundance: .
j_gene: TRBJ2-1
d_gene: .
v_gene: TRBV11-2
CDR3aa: CASSFRQDHEQFF

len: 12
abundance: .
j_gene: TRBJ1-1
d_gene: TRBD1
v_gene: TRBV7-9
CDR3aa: CASSLSDRGTRF

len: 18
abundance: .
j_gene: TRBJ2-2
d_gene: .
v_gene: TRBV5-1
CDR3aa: CASSWTVRGQVDAGELFF

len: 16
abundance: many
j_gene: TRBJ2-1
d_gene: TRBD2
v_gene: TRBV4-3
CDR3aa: CASSQGLAGSYNEQFF

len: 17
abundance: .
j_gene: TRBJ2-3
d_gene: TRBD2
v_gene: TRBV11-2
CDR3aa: CASSRRTSGTATDTQYF

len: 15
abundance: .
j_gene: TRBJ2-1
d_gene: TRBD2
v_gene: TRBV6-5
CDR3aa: CASRLRTSSDNEQFF